Given below is one T cell receptor beta chain in context. Germline assignment: CDR1 GTSNPN and CDR2 SVGIG (reference sequence). V was shortened by 0 bases and J by 4 bases, with 15 bases between the two germline ends. The length of the CDR3 is 16 residues. Sequencing was performed with immunoSEQ multiplex PCR; in TCRdb, only in-frame clones are kept and a portion is missing. In the table there are some 84,000 clones, about 90% of which are singletons. This sample was included in a study of PD-L1 blockade in urothelial cancer. The specimen was PBMCs, collected around atezolizumab (anti-PD-L1) treatment. The receptor was isolated from a woman between 70 and 85 years old with urothelial cancer. The genes are TRBV30 and TRBJ1-4; D is ambiguous. In DNA form, the CDR3 reads TGTGCCTGGAGTGTTGGGTCGGAGGTGCTTAATGAAAAACTGTTTTTT. This sequence encodes CAWSVGSEVLNEKLFF.